This T cell receptor (beta chain) comes out of a study of T cells in Graves' hyperthyroidism and ophthalmopathy. Study at large: Peripheral blood was drawn at first diagnosis, prior to all treatment.

Amplified TCR beta CDR3 regions derived from RNA transcripts. The HTBI primer set served for first-round RT-PCR of the TCR CDR3. TCRdb reprocessed the multiplex PCR reads with MiXCR, giving one entry per CDR3 protein. The sample shows around 340,000 distinct CDR3 sequences, 15% to 20% of them seen only once. J was trimmed by 6 bases and V by 5 bases; bases with no gene match: 10. CDR3 size: 16 residues. The germline gives CDR1 LNHDA, CDR2 SQIVND (reference sequence). This clonotype occurred many times. This TCR came from a woman aged 25 to 39 with Graves' hyperthyroidism that later progressed to Graves' ophthalmopathy. This chain uses TRBV19 with TRBJ1-1; 12 bases match TRBD1. Sequencing used blood. CDR3 residues: CASSERDRGLYAEAFF. The CDR3 DNA reads TGTGCCAGTAGTGAGCGGGACAGGGGGCTGTACGCTGAAGCTTTCTTT. The whole variable domain, remainder taken from reference TRBV19 and TRBJ1-1, is DGGITQSPKYLFRKEGQNVTLSCEQNLNHDAMYWYRQDPGQGLRLIYYSQIVNDFQKGDIAEGYSVSREKKESFPLTVTSAQKNPTAFYLCASSERDRGLYAEAFFGQGTRLTVV.